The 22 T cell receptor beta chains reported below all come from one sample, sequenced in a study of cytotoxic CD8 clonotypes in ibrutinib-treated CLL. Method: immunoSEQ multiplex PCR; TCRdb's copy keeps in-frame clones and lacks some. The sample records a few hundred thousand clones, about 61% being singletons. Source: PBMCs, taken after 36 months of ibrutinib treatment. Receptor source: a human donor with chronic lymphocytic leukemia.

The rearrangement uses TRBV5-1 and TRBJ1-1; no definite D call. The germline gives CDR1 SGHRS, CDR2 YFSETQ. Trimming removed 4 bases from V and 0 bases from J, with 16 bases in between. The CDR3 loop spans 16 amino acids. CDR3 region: CASSHRPGSLNTEAFF. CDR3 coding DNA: TGCGCCAGCAGCCACCGCCCCGGATCTCTGAACACTGAAGCTTTCTTT.

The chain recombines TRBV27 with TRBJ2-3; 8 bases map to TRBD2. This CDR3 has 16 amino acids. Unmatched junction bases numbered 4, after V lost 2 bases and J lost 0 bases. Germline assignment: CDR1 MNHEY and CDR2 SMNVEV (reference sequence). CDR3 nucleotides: TGTGCCAGCAGTTTAATGACTAGCGCGAGCACAGATACGCAGTATTTT. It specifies CASSLMTSASTDTQYF.

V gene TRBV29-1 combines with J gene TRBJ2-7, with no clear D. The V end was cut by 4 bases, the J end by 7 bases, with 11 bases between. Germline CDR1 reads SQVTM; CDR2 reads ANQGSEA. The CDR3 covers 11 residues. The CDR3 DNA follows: TGCAGCGTTGGGGTGGCGTATGAGCAGTACTTC. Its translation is CSVGVAYEQYF.

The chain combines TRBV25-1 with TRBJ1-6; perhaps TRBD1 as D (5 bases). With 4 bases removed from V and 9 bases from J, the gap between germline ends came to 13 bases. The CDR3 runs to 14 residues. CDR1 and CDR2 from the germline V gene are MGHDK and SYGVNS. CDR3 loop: CASSVGQLGSPLHF. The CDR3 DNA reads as TGTGCCAGCAGTGTGGGGCAGCTGGGTTCACCCCTCCACTTT.

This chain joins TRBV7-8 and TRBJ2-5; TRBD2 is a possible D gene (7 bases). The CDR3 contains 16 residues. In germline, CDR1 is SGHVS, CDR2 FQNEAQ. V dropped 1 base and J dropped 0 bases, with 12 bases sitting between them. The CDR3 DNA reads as TGTGCCAGCAGCTTAGACAGGGAGGGGGACCAAGAGACCCAGTACTTC. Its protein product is CASSLDREGDQETQYF.

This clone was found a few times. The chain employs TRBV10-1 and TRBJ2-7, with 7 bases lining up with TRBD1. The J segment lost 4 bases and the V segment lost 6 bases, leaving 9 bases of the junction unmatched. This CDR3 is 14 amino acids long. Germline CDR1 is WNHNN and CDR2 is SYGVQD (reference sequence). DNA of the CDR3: TGCGCCAGCAGCCGGGACAGCACCTCATACGAGCAGTACTTC. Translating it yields CASSRDSTSYEQYF.

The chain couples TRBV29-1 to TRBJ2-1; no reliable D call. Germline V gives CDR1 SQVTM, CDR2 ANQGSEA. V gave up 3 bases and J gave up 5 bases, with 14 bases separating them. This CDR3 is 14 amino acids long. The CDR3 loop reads CSVDLGFIDNEQFF. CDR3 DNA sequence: TGCAGCGTTGACTTGGGCTTCATCGACAATGAGCAGTTCTTC.

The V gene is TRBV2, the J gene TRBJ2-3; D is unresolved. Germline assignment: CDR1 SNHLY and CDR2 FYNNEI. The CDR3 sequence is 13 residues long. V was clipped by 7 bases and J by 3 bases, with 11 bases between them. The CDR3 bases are TGTGCCAGCACGCTGAGGCTAACAGATACGCAGTATTTT. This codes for CASTLRLTDTQYF.

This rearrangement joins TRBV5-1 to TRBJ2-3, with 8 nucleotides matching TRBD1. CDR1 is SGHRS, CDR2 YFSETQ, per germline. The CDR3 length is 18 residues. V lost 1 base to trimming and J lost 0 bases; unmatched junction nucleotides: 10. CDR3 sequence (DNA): TGCGCCAGCAGCTTGAGACCTCAGGGGGCGACTAGCACAGATACGCAGTATTTT. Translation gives CASSLRPQGATSTDTQYF.

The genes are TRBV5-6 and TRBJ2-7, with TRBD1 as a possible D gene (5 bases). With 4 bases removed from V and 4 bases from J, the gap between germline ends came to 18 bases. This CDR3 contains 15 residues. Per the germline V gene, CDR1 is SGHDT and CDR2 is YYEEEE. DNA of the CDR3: TGTGCCAGCAGCCCGGAAGCGCAGGGTCGTTACGAGCAGTACTTC. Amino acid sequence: CASSPEAQGRYEQYF.

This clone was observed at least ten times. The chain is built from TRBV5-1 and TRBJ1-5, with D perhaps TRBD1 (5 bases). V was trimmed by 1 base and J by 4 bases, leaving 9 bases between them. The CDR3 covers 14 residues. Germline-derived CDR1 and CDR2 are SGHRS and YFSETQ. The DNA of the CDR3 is TGCGCCAGCAGCTTGTTGCCAGGGAATCAGCCCCAGCATTTT. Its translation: CASSLLPGNQPQHF.

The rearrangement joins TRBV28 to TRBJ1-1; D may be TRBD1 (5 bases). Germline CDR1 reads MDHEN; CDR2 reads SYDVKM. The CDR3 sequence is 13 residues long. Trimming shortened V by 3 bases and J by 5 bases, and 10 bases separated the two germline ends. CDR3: CASSLKGITEAFF. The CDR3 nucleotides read TGTGCCAGCAGTTTGAAGGGGATAACTGAAGCTTTCTTT.

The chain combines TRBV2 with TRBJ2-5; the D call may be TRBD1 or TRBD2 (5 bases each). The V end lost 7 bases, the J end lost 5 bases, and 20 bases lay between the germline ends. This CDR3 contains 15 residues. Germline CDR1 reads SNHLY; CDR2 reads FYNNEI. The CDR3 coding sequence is TGTGCCAGCACTCATTGGGACCCCAGTTTTGAGACCCAGTACTTC. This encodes CASTHWDPSFETQYF.

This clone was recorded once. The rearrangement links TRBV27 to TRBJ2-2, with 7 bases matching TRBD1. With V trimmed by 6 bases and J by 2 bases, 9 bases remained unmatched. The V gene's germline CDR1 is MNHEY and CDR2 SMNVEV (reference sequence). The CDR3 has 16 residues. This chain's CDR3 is CASRDDRVVNTGELFF. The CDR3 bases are TGTGCCAGCAGGGACGACAGGGTTGTAAACACCGGGGAGCTGTTTTTT.

The CDR3 is CARSLSGRADYGYTF. The CDR3 DNA follows: TGTGCCAGAAGCTTGTCGGGAAGGGCCGACTATGGCTACACCTTC. The chain has TRBV5-3 and TRBJ1-2; D is uncertain. TRBV5-3 is an open reading frame, and its role is uncertain. V was cut by 1 base and J by 3 bases, with 13 bases left in between. The CDR3 is made up of 15 amino acids.

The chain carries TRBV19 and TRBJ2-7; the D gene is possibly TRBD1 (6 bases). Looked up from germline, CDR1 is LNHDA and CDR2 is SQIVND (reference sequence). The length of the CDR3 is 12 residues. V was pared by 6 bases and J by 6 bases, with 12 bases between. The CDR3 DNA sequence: TGTGCCAGTAGCCTACAGGGTTTCGAGCAGTACTTC. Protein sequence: CASSLQGFEQYF.

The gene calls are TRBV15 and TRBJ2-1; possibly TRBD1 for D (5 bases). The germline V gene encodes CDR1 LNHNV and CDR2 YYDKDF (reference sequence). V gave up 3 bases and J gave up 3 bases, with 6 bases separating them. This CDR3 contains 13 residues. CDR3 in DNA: TGTGCCACCAGCAGGACAGACTACAATGAGCAGTTCTTC. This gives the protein CATSRTDYNEQFF.

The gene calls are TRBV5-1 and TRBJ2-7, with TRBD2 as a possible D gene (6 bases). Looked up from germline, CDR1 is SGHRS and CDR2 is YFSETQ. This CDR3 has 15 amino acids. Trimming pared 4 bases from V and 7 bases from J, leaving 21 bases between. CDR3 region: CASSQGGSGLREQYF. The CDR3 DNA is TGCGCCAGCAGCCAGGGTGGTAGCGGACTACGGGAGCAGTACTTC. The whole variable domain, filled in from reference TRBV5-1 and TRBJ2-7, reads KAGVTQTPRYLIKTRGQQVTLSCSPISGHRSVSWYQQTPGQGLQFLFEYFSETQRNKGNFPGRFSGRQFSNSRSEMNVSTLELGDSALYLCASSQGGSGLREQYFGPGTRLTVT.

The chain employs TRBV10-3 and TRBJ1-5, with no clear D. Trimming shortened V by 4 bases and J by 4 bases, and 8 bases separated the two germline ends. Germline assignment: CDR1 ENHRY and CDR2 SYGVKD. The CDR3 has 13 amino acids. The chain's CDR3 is CAISVTPNQPQHF. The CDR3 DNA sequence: TGTGCCATCAGTGTAACTCCAAATCAGCCCCAGCATTTT.

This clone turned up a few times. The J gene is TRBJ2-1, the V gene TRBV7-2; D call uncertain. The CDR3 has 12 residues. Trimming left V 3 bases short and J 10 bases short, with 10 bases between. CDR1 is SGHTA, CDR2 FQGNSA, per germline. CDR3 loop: CASSFYGYEQFF. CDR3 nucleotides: TGTGCCAGCAGCTTTTATGGTTACGAGCAGTTCTTC.

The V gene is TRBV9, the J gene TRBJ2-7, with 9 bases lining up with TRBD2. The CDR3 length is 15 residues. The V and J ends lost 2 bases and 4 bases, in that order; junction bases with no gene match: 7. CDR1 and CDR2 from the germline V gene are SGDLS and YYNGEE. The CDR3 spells CASSVAGTSSYEQYF. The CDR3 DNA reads TGTGCCAGCAGCGTCGCCGGGACTAGCAGTTACGAGCAGTACTTC. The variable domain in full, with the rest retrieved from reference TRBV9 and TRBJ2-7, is DSGVTQTPKHLITATGQRVTLRCSPRSGDLSVYWYQQSLDQGLQFLIQYYNGEERAKGNILERFSAQQFPDLHSELNLSSLELGDSALYFCASSVAGTSSYEQYFGPGTRLTVT.

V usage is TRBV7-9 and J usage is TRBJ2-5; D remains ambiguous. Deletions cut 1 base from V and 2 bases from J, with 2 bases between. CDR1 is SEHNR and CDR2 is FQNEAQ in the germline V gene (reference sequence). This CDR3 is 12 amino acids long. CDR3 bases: TGTGCCAGCAGCTTAGTTCAAGAGACCCAGTACTTC. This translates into CASSLVQETQYF.